The rows below give T cell receptor beta chains drawn from one sample of a study of blood T cells in healthy people across ages. TCRdb passed the 5' RACE reads through MiXCR, listing each CDR3 protein once. The table lists hundreds of thousands of distinct CDR3 sequences, approximately 40% of them singletons. Sequencing was done on a sample of blood. These receptor sequences come from an elderly man in good health. The conserved cysteine and the conserved F or W are not part of the CDR3 here. Rows give clone size only sometimes, using once, few, many, or a class for an expanded clone.

V gene: TRBV10-3
J gene: TRBJ1-2
clone size: .
CDR3 protein: AISESETGDSYGYT

V gene: TRBV4-3
J gene: TRBJ1-6
clone size: few
CDR3 protein: ASSQDAVEGGNSPLH

V gene: TRBV24-1
J gene: TRBJ2-3
clone size: .
CDR3 protein: ATSAAERGTDTQY

V gene: TRBV10-3
J gene: TRBJ1-6
clone size: many
CDR3 protein: AISMAIDSPLH

V gene: TRBV24-1
J gene: TRBJ2-1
clone size: .
CDR3 protein: ATSAGGSSYNEQF

V gene: TRBV9
J gene: TRBJ1-6
clone size: few
CDR3 protein: ASSVAGGSPLH

V gene: TRBV25-1
J gene: TRBJ2-5
clone size: .
CDR3 protein: ASRNRGPETQY

V gene: TRBV27
J gene: TRBJ2-5
clone size: .
CDR3 protein: ASSLSPIEGKETQY

V gene: TRBV12-3/TRBV12-4
J gene: TRBJ2-1
clone size: few
CDR3 protein: ASRRTGNNEQF

V gene: TRBV3-1
J gene: TRBJ2-3
clone size: few
CDR3 protein: ASSRAGTSGTDTQY

V gene: TRBV20-1
J gene: TRBJ2-1
clone size: .
CDR3 protein: SASGTSGSYEQF

V gene: TRBV7-9
J gene: TRBJ2-1
clone size: once
CDR3 protein: ASSPGGGLAGVGETQF

V gene: TRBV9
J gene: TRBJ2-1
clone size: many
CDR3 protein: ASSGRIAGGSLDEQF

V gene: TRBV29-1
J gene: TRBJ1-2
clone size: few
CDR3 protein: SVGRSTYGYT

V gene: TRBV18
J gene: TRBJ1-5
clone size: .
CDR3 protein: ASSSEDISNQPQH

V gene: TRBV7-2
J gene: TRBJ2-5
clone size: many
CDR3 protein: ASSLASTGGQETQY

V gene: TRBV7-9
J gene: TRBJ2-3
clone size: few
CDR3 protein: ASSFTSGATDTQY

V gene: TRBV12-3/TRBV12-4
J gene: TRBJ1-1
clone size: .
CDR3 protein: ASSGVMTSSTEAF

V gene: TRBV12-3/TRBV12-4
J gene: TRBJ1-6
clone size: .
CDR3 protein: ASSFFGGSYNSPLH

V gene: TRBV3-1
J gene: TRBJ2-7
clone size: few
CDR3 protein: ASSQVRLGYNEQY

V gene: TRBV5-4
J gene: TRBJ2-3
clone size: .
CDR3 protein: ASSLGLAGGTQY

V gene: TRBV12-3/TRBV12-4
J gene: TRBJ1-6
clone size: .
CDR3 protein: ASSFGGRNSPLH

V gene: TRBV20-1
J gene: TRBJ1-3
clone size: .
CDR3 protein: SATRGGDGNTIY

V gene: TRBV6-2/TRBV6-3
J gene: TRBJ2-5
clone size: .
CDR3 protein: ASTRGLGPTSGYLNEQY